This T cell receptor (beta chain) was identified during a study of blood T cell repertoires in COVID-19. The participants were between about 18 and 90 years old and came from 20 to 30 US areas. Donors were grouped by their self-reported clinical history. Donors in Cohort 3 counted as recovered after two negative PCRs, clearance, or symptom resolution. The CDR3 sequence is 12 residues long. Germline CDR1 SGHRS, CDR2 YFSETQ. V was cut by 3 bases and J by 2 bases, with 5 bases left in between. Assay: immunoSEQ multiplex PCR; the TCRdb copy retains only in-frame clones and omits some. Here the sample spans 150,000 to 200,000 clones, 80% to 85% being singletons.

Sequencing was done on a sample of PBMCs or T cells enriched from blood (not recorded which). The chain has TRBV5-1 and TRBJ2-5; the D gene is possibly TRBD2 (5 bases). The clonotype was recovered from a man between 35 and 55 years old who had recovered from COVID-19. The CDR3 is CASSSGQETQYF. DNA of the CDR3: TGCGCCAGCAGCTCGGGACAAGAGACCCAGTACTTC.